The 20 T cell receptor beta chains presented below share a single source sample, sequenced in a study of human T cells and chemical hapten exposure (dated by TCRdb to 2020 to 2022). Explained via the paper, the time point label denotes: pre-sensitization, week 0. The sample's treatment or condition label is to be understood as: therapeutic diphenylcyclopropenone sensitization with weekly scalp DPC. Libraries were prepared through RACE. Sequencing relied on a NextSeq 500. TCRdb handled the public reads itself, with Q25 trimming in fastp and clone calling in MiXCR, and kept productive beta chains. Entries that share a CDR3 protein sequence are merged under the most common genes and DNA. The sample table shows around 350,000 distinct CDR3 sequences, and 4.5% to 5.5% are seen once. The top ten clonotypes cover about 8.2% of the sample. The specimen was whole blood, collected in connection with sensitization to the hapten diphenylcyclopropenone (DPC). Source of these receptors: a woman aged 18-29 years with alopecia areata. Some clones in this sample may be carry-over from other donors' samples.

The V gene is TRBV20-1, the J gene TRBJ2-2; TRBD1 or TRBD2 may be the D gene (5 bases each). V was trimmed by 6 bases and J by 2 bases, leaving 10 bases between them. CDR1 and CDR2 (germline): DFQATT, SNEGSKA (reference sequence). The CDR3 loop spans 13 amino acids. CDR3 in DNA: TGCAGTGCAGAGGGGCCTAACACCGGGGAGCTGTTTTTT. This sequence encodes CSAEGPNTGELFF.

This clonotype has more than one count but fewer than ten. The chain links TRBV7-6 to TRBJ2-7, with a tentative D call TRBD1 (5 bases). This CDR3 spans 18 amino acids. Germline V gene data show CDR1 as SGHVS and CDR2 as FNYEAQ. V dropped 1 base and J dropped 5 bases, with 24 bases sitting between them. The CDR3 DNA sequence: TGTGCCAGCAGCTTAGAGCCAGGGTTCCTTTCGTCGGTCCACGAGCAGTACTTC. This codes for CASSLEPGFLSSVHEQYF.

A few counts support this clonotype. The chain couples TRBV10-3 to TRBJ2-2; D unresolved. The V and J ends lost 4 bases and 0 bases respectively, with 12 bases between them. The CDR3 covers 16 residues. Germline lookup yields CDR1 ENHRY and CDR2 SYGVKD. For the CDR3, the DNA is TGTGCCATCAGTGCGGTGGGTAAGCCGAACACCGGGGAGCTGTTTTTT. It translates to CAISAVGKPNTGELFF.

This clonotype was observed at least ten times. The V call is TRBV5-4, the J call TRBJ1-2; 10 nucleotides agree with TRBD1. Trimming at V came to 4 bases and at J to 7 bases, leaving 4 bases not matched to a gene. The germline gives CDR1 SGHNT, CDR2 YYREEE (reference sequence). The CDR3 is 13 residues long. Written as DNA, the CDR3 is TGTGCCAGCAGCCCGACAGGGGGCGTTGGCTACACCTTC. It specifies CASSPTGGVGYTF.

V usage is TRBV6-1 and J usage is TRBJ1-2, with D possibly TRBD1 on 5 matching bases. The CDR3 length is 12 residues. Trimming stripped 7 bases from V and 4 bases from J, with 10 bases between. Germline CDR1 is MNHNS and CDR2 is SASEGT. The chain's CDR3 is CASNRGPYGYTF. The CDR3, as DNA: TGTGCCAGCAATCGGGGCCCCTATGGCTACACCTTC.

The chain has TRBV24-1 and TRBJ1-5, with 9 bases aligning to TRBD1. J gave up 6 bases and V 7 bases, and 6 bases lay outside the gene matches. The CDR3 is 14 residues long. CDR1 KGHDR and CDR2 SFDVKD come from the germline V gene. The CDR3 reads CATRPGQGSQPQHF. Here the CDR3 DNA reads TGTGCCACCAGGCCCGGACAGGGGAGTCAGCCCCAGCATTTT.

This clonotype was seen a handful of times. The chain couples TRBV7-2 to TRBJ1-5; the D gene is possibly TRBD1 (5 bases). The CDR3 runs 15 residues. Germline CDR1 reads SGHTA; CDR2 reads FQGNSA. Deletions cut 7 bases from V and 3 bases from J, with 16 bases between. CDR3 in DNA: TGTGCCAGCACCCGGGACGGTACTTACAATCAGCCCCAGCATTTT. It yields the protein CASTRDGTYNQPQHF.

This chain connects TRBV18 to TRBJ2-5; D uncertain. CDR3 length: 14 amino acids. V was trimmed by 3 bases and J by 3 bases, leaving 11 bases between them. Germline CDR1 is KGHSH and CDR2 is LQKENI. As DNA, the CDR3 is TGTGCCAGCTCACCCGCGCGGTTAAAAGAGACCCAGTACTTC. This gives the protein CASSPARLKETQYF.

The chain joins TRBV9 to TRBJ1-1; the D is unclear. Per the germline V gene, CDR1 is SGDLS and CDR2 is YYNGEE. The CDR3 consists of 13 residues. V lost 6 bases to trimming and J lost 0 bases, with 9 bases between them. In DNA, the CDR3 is TGTGCCAGCACCCCAGTATTGAACACTGAAGCTTTCTTT. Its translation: CASTPVLNTEAFF.

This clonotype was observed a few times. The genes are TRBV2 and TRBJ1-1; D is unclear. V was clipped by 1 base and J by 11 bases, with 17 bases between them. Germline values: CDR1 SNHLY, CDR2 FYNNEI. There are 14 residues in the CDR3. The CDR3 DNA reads TGTGCCAGCAGTGAAGTAGGCCCCAAGGACGAGGCTTTCTTT. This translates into CASSEVGPKDEAFF.

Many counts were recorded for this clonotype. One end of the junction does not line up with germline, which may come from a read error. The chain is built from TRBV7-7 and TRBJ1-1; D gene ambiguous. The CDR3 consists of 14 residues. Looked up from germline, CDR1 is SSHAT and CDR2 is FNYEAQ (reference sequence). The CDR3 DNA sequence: TGTGCTAGCAGCCCCACTCTCATGAACACTGAAGCTTTCTTT. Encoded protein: CASSPTLMNTEAFF.

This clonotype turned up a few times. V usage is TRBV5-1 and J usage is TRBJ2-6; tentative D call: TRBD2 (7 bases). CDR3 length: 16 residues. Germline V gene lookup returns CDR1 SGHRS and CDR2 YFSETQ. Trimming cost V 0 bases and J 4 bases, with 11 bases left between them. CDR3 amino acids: CASSLERGAGANVLTF. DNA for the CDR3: TGCGCCAGCAGCTTGGAACGGGGGGCCGGGGCCAACGTCCTGACTTTC.

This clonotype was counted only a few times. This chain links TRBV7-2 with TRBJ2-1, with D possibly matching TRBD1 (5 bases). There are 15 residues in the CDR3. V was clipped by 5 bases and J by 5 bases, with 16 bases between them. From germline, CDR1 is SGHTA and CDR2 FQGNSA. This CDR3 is CASSQGVFSNNEQFF. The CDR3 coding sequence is TGTGCCAGCAGCCAAGGGGTTTTTAGCAACAATGAGCAGTTCTTC.

CDR3 in amino acids: CASSSTGSGSGNTIYF. In DNA form, the CDR3 reads TGTGCCAGCAGTTCGACAGGGTCGGGCTCTGGAAACACCATATATTTT. This chain links TRBV12-3 or TRBV12-4 with TRBJ1-3, with 7 bases matching TRBD1. This CDR3 spans 16 amino acids. V shed 4 bases and J 0 bases; nucleotides not matched to a gene: 6.

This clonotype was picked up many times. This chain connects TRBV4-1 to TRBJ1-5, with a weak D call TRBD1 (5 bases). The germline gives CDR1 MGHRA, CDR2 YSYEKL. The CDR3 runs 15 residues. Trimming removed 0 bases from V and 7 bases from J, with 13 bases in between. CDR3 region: CASSQEFGAGQPQHF. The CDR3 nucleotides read TGCGCCAGCAGCCAAGAATTCGGGGCAGGCCAGCCCCAGCATTTT.

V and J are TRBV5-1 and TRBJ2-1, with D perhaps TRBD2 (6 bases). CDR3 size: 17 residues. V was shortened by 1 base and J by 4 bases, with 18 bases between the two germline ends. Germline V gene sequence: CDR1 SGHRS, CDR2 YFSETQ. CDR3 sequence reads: CASSLFRSLALYNEQFF. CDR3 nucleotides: TGCGCCAGCAGCTTGTTCCGGAGCCTAGCGTTATACAATGAGCAGTTCTTC.

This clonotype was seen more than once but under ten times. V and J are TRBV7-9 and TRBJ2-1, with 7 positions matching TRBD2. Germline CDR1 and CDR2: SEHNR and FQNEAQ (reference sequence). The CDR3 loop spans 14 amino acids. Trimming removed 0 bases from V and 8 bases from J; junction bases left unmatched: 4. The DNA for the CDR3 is TGTGCCAGCAGCTTAGCCTTTAGCGGGCATGAGCAGTTCTTC. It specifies CASSLAFSGHEQFF.

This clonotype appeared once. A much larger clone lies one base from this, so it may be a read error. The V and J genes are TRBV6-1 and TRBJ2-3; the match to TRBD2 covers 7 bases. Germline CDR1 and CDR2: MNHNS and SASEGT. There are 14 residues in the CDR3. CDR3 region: CASKDWDYTDMQYF. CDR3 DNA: TGTGCCAGTAAAGACTGGGACTACACAGATATGCAGTATTTT.

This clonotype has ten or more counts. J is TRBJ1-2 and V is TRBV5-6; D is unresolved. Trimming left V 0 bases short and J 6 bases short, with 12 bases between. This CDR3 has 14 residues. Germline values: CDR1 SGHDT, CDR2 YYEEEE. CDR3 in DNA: TGTGCCAGCAGCTTGGATGGCGGGCAGAATGGCTACACCTTC. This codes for CASSLDGGQNGYTF.

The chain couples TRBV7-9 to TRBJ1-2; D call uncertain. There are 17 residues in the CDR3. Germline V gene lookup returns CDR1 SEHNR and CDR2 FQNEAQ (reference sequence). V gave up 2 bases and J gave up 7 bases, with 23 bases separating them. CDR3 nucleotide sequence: TGTGCCAGCAGCTTAAATGAGGGCCGACATCTATGGGTTGGCTACACCTTC. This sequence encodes CASSLNEGRHLWVGYTF.